This T cell receptor (beta chain) was recovered during a study of cytomegalovirus exposure and HLA in healthy donors. The PCR used 60 Vbeta and 13 Jbeta primers. Measured with immunoSEQ multiplex PCR; TCRdb has only the in-frame clones, and not every one. The table has 160,000 or so clones, almost 80% seen once. The CDR3 covers 16 residues. CDR1 and CDR2 from the germline V gene are SGHNT and YENEEA. V shed 5 bases, J shed 2 bases, and the junction held 10 bases outside the gene matches. Sequencing was carried out using PBMCs. The chain employs TRBV11-3 and TRBJ2-7; 9 bases are shared with TRBD1. The sequence was collected from a man aged 35 to 55 in good health and CMV-seropositive. CDR3 residues: CASSPGGQGPTYEQYF. The CDR3 nucleotides read TGTGCCAGCAGCCCCGGGGGACAGGGCCCAACCTACGAGCAGTACTTC. The full variable domain, its missing parts supplied by reference TRBV11-3 and TRBJ2-7, is EAGVVQSPRYKIIEKKQPVAFWCNPISGHNTLYWYLQNLGQGPELLIRYENEEAVDDSQLPKDRFSAERLKGVDSTLKIQPAELGDSAVYLCASSPGGQGPTYEQYFGPGTRLTVT.